These 17 T cell receptor beta chains were sequenced from one sample in a study of vaccination effects on CD4 cells after COVID-19. Sequencing was performed with immunoSEQ multiplex PCR; in TCRdb, only in-frame clones are kept and a portion is missing. The data hold about 69,000 clones, with under 85% observed a single time. Antigens for these TCRs are unknown. Before any sequencing was done, the ViraFEST assay used viral peptide pools to expand antigen-specific CD4+ T cells. Once cultured for nine to ten days, the cells underwent separation to obtain CD4+ T cells. The vaccine given was either BNT162b2 or mRNA-1273, in two doses. Sequenced material: CD4+ T cells from PBMCs cultured with HCoV-OC43 spike peptides, taken after COVID-19 vaccination. Subset in this sample: HCoV-OC43 spike overlapping peptide pool stimulation. These receptors originate from a human donor who received a COVID-19 vaccine.

The rearrangement uses TRBV5-1 and TRBJ2-3, with D unresolved. Germline assignment: CDR1 SGHRS and CDR2 YFSETQ. This CDR3 has 15 amino acids. Trimming took 3 bases from V and 2 from J, leaving 13 bases between them. The chain's CDR3 is CASSSSGSHTDTQYF. The CDR3 coding sequence is TGCGCCAGCAGCTCTTCGGGCAGCCACACAGATACGCAGTATTTT. The whole variable domain, remainder taken from reference TRBV5-1 and TRBJ2-3, is KAGVTQTPRYLIKTRGQQVTLSCSPISGHRSVSWYQQTPGQGLQFLFEYFSETQRNKGNFPGRFSGRQFSNSRSEMNVSTLELGDSALYLCASSSSGSHTDTQYFGPGTRLTVL.

Points on this clone: A junction end diverges from the germline sequence, so it may reflect a read error. This chain links TRBV18 with TRBJ1-4; 7 bases line up with TRBD1. This CDR3 has 15 amino acids. CDR1 is KGHSH, CDR2 LQKENI, per germline. The CDR3 region is CASSPQGPLNEKLFF. DNA of the CDR3: TGTGCCAGCTCGCCACAGGGGCCCCTCAATGAAAAACTGTTTTTT.

The chain couples TRBV2 to TRBJ2-5; 14 bases align to TRBD2. Germline CDR1 and CDR2: SNHLY and FYNNEI. V trimming: 2 bases; J trimming: 4 bases; junction bases outside the gene matches: 3. This CDR3 contains 16 residues. In nucleotides, the CDR3 is TGTGCCAGCAGTGAACTGACTAGCGGGGGGGGAGAGACCCAGTACTTC. Translated, it gives CASSELTSGGGETQYF. The full variable domain, with the rest looked up from reference TRBV2 and TRBJ2-5, is EPEVTQTPSHQVTQMGQEVILRCVPISNHLYFYWYRQILGQKVEFLVSFYNNEISEKSEIFDDQFSVERPDGSNFTLKIRSTKLEDSAMYFCASSELTSGGGETQYFGPGTRLLVL.

This clone was seen a few times. The CDR3: CASAREQALYNSPLHF. In DNA form, the CDR3 reads TGCGCCAGCGCCAGGGAGCAGGCTCTTTATAATTCACCCCTCCACTTT. V usage is TRBV4-1 and J usage is TRBJ1-6; perhaps TRBD1 as D (5 bases). Germline loops: CDR1 MGHRA, CDR2 YSYEKL. V shed 8 bases and J shed 4 bases, with 18 bases lying between them. The CDR3 length is 16 residues.

The V gene is TRBV5-1, the J gene TRBJ1-3, with D tentatively TRBD1 (5 bases). The CDR3 runs 15 residues. The V gene's germline CDR1 is SGHRS and CDR2 YFSETQ. Deletions cut 0 bases from V and 0 bases from J, with 7 bases between. The CDR3: CASSLADISGNTIYF. Here the CDR3 DNA reads TGCGCCAGCAGCTTGGCGGACATCTCTGGAAACACCATATATTTT.

This chain links TRBV11-2 with TRBJ1-5; D not certain. The CDR3 totals 14 residues. Germline V gene lookup returns CDR1 SGHAT and CDR2 FQNNGV. Between the trimmed V and J ends, which lost 0 bases and 0 bases, there was a span of 3 bases. CDR3 DNA: TGTGCCAGCAGCTTAGAGGGTAGCAATCAGCCCCAGCATTTT. Translation: CASSLEGSNQPQHF.

The J gene is TRBJ2-1, the V gene TRBV24-1; D is possibly TRBD1 (6 bases). Germline CDR1 reads KGHDR; CDR2 reads SFDVKD. V was shortened by 6 bases and J by 4 bases, with 9 bases between the two germline ends. This CDR3 is 13 amino acids long. In DNA form, the CDR3 reads TGTGCCACCAGTAGGACAGTTTACAATGAGCAGTTCTTC. Its protein is CATSRTVYNEQFF.

This clone was counted a single time. The J gene is TRBJ1-1, the V gene TRBV5-1; the D is unclear. Trimming took off 3 bases at V and 3 bases at J, with 12 bases between the two ends. This CDR3 has 14 residues. The germline V gene encodes CDR1 SGHRS and CDR2 YFSETQ. CDR3 protein: CASSYRASDTEAFF. The CDR3 DNA reads TGCGCCAGCAGCTACCGAGCTTCGGACACTGAAGCTTTCTTT.

CDR3 in amino acids: CASSHLGGAIMLTDTQYF. The CDR3 DNA is TGCGCCAGCAGCCATCTCGGGGGGGCCATAATGTTAACAGATACGCAGTATTTT. The chain combines TRBV4-1 with TRBJ2-3, with TRBD2 matching over 8 bases. Trimming removed 3 bases from V and 3 bases from J; junction bases left unmatched: 14. The CDR3 is 18 amino acids. Germline CDR1 and CDR2: MGHRA and YSYEKL.

The chain carries TRBV30 and TRBJ1-1, with 7 nucleotides matching TRBD1. Germline CDR1 is GTSNPN and CDR2 is SVGIG (reference sequence). This CDR3 has 13 residues. J lost 3 bases, V lost 3 bases, and 4 bases had no gene match. Here the CDR3 reads CAWSQQGYTEAFF. CDR3 nucleotide sequence: TGTGCCTGGAGCCAACAGGGGTACACTGAAGCTTTCTTT.

V usage is TRBV12-3 or TRBV12-4 and J usage is TRBJ2-5; D unclear. With 5 bases removed from V and 3 bases from J, the gap between germline ends came to 4 bases. CDR3 size: 11 residues. For the CDR3, the DNA is TGTGCCAGCAGTGAGGAAGAGACCCAGTACTTC. Translation: CASSEEETQYF.

The gene calls are TRBV7-3 and TRBJ2-4, with D possibly matching TRBD2 (6 bases). V was shortened by 2 bases and J by 8 bases, with 16 bases between the two germline ends. The length of the CDR3 is 15 residues. The V gene's germline CDR1 is SGHTA and CDR2 FQGTGA. The CDR3 protein is CASSLGAGRTDIQYF. In nucleotides, the CDR3 is TGTGCCAGCAGCTTAGGGGCAGGGAGGACCGACATTCAGTACTTC. Complete variable domain (other parts from reference TRBV7-3 and TRBJ2-4): GAGVSQTPSNKVTEKGKYVELRCDPISGHTALYWYRQSLGQGPEFLIYFQGTGAADDSGLPNDRFFAVRPEGSVSTLKIQRTERGDSAVYLCASSLGAGRTDIQYFGAGTRLSVL.

With respect to this clone: Germline and junction disagree at one end, which may indicate a read error. The rearrangement links TRBV29-1 to TRBJ1-2; 8 nucleotides match TRBD1. Germline assignment: CDR1 SQVTM and CDR2 ANQGSEA. The CDR3 has 9 amino acids. The CDR3, as DNA: TGCAGCGTTACAGGGGGATTGGCCTTC. Amino acids: CSVTGGLAF.

The chain couples TRBV4-1 to TRBJ1-2; the D gene is possibly TRBD1 (6 bases). Germline loops: CDR1 MGHRA, CDR2 YSYEKL. The length of the CDR3 is 15 residues. Between the trimmed V and J ends, which lost 0 bases and 3 bases, there was a span of 11 bases. The CDR3, as DNA: TGCGCCAGCAGCCAAGATCGGTCAGGGGACTATGGCTACACCTTC. Translating it yields CASSQDRSGDYGYTF.

The chain joins TRBV28 to TRBJ2-5, with TRBD1 matching over 9 bases. CDR3 size: 16 residues. V shed 2 bases, J shed 2 bases, and the junction held 6 bases outside the gene matches. Germline CDR1 reads MDHEN; CDR2 reads SYDVKM. Here the CDR3 DNA reads TGTGCCAGCAGTTTACTAGGGACAGGGTCGCAAGAGACCCAGTACTTC. Its protein product is CASSLLGTGSQETQYF.

Written as DNA, the CDR3 is TGTGCCAGCAGCCGACTAGCGGAGAACACAGATACGCAGTATTTT. It specifies CASSRLAENTDTQYF. The gene calls are TRBV2 and TRBJ2-3; TRBD2 agrees at 9 bases. CDR3 length equals 15 residues. Trimming at V came to 6 bases and at J to 2 bases, leaving 6 bases not matched to a gene. Germline values: CDR1 SNHLY, CDR2 FYNNEI. Filled out from reference TRBV2 and TRBJ2-3, the complete variable domain reads EPEVTQTPSHQVTQMGQEVILRCVPISNHLYFYWYRQILGQKVEFLVSFYNNEISEKSEIFDDQFSVERPDGSNFTLKIRSTKLEDSAMYFCASSRLAENTDTQYFGPGTRLTVL.

This clone was seen more than once but under ten times. The gene calls are TRBV27 and TRBJ2-7, with a tentative D call TRBD2 (5 bases). The germline V gene has CDR1 MNHEY and CDR2 SMNVEV (reference sequence). The CDR3 consists of 13 residues. V was pared by 7 bases and J by 1 base, with 11 bases between. CDR3 loop: CASKKGGSYEQYV. The CDR3 nucleotides read TGTGCCAGCAAAAAAGGAGGTTCCTACGAGCAGTACGTC.